These 22 T cell receptor beta chains came from one sample sequenced in a study of T cells in Graves' hyperthyroidism and ophthalmopathy. RNA transcripts provided the source from which TCR beta CDR3 regions were amplified. Researchers ran a first-round RT-PCR on the TCR CDR3 using the HTBI primer set. TCRdb ran MiXCR on the multiplex PCR reads and lists one entry per CDR3 protein. The top ten hold around 52% of the sample, which has over 200,000 distinct CDR3 sequences, roughly 15% seen once. Sequencing was performed on blood. These receptors came from a man aged 50-59 years with Graves' hyperthyroidism.

The table lists this clonotype with many counts. V and J are TRBV7-8 and TRBJ1-6; possibly TRBD1 for D (6 bases). Per germline, CDR1 SGHVS and CDR2 FQNEAQ. Trimming pared 5 bases from V and 5 bases from J, leaving 13 bases between. The CDR3 has 15 amino acids. CDR3 nucleotides: TGTGCCAGCAGCCATAACAGGGTCCATAATTCACCCCTCCACTTT. Residues: CASSHNRVHNSPLHF.

V usage is TRBV24-1 and J usage is TRBJ1-5, with 7 bases aligning to TRBD1. CDR3 length: 16 amino acids. The ends lost 3 bases at V and 0 bases at J; junction bases unmatched: 4. The V gene's germline CDR1 is KGHDR and CDR2 SFDVKD. The CDR3 region is CATSDRQGYSNQPQHF. The CDR3 DNA is TGTGCCACCAGTGATAGACAGGGATATAGCAATCAGCCCCAGCATTTT.

This clonotype was picked up a small number of times. The chain links TRBV6-5 to TRBJ1-3; D may be TRBD1 (6 bases). Germline CDR1 is MNHEY and CDR2 is SVGAGI. V shed 0 bases and J shed 4 bases, with 16 bases lying between them. This CDR3 is built from 17 residues. The CDR3 region is CASSYSKGQLSGNTIYF. The CDR3 bases are TGTGCCAGCAGTTACTCGAAAGGACAGTTATCGGGAAACACCATATATTTT.

Ten or more counts support this clonotype. The V call is TRBV5-1, the J call TRBJ2-5; no reliable D call. This CDR3 has 14 amino acids. In germline, CDR1 is SGHRS, CDR2 YFSETQ. V lost 4 bases, J lost 2 bases, and 12 bases lay in between. As DNA, the CDR3 is TGCGCCAGCAGCCTACAATCAGATCAAGAGACCCAGTACTTC. Encoded protein: CASSLQSDQETQYF.

This clonotype was seen many times. This chain connects TRBV11-3 to TRBJ2-1; TRBD1 matches 10 bases. Per the germline V gene, CDR1 is SGHNT and CDR2 is YENEEA. The ends lost 5 bases at V and 9 bases at J; junction bases unmatched: 10. The CDR3 covers 15 residues. The CDR3 is CASSPPGQGPREQFF. CDR3 nucleotide sequence: TGTGCCAGCAGCCCACCGGGACAGGGGCCCCGTGAGCAGTTCTTC.

This clonotype was found many times. The rearrangement links TRBV7-8 to TRBJ2-7, with D uncertain. Trimming took off 5 bases at V and 5 bases at J, with 13 bases between the two ends. The CDR3 is 13 amino acids. CDR1 and CDR2 from the germline V gene are SGHVS and FQNEAQ. CDR3: CASSPGPQDEQYF. CDR3 DNA: TGTGCCAGCAGCCCCGGACCGCAGGACGAGCAGTACTTC.

This clonotype was seen repeatedly, ten times or more. V usage is TRBV6-1 and J usage is TRBJ2-5; 8 bases agree with TRBD2. Germline values: CDR1 MNHNS, CDR2 SASEGT. The CDR3 runs to 17 residues. The CDR3 DNA is TGTGTAATAGGGCTAGCGGGCTCCAACTGGGTATACGAGACCCAGTACTTC. This encodes CVIGLAGSNWVYETQYF.

This clonotype was picked up a small number of times. A junction boundary mismatches the germline segment, possibly from a read error. The chain combines TRBV5-1 with TRBJ2-1, with TRBD2 identical over 9 bases. Germline lookup yields CDR1 SGHRS and CDR2 YFSETQ. There are 15 residues in the CDR3. CDR3 residues: CASSDTGTSMDEQFF. The CDR3 region has the DNA TGCGCCAGCAGCGACACCGGGACTAGCATGGATGAGCAATTCTTC.

The genes are TRBV4-1 and TRBJ2-2; D tentatively reads TRBD1 or TRBD2 (5 bases each). CDR3 length equals 17 residues. Trimming pared 1 base from V and 1 base from J, leaving 13 bases between. Germline V gene lookup returns CDR1 MGHRA and CDR2 YSYEKL. The CDR3 DNA reads TGCGCCAGCAGCCAAGTCGGCCGGGGCAAGAACACCGGGGAGCTGTTTTTT. The encoded protein is CASSQVGRGKNTGELFF.

This clonotype was observed many times. The rearrangement uses TRBV10-3 and TRBJ2-6, with D tentatively TRBD1 (7 bases). The CDR3 spans 14 residues. V lost 10 bases to trimming and J lost 5 bases, with 15 bases between them. Per germline, CDR1 ENHRY and CDR2 SYGVKD. CDR3 protein: CATQGEARANVLTF. The CDR3 region has the DNA TGTGCCACCCAGGGGGAGGCCCGGGCCAACGTCCTGACTTTC.

There are many counts of this clonotype. V is TRBV20-1 and J is TRBJ2-5; TRBD2 aligns across 8 bases. Germline assignment: CDR1 DFQATT and CDR2 SNEGSKA (reference sequence). The CDR3 consists of 13 residues. The junction had 6 bases not matched to a gene; V was cut back by 7 bases and J by 2 bases. The CDR3: CSGSGIPQETQYF. In DNA, the CDR3 is TGCAGTGGTAGCGGGATCCCACAAGAGACCCAGTACTTC.

This clonotype was seen many times. Here the CDR3 DNA reads TGCGCCAGCAGCTCACAGGGTTCAGGCCATACGCAGTATTTT. Translated, it gives CASSSQGSGHTQYF. This sequence joins TRBV5-1 and TRBJ2-3, with D perhaps TRBD1 (6 bases). Germline CDR1 and CDR2: SGHRS and YFSETQ. Trimming left V 3 bases short and J 7 bases short, with 15 bases between. The CDR3 loop spans 14 amino acids.

The genes are TRBV20-1 and TRBJ1-4; 9 bases align to TRBD1. Trimming took 5 bases from V and 7 from J; bases not matched to a gene: 11. Germline values: CDR1 DFQATT, CDR2 SNEGSKA (reference sequence). CDR3 length: 15 amino acids. The CDR3 loop reads CSAPARDREGEKLFF. The CDR3 nucleotides are TGCAGTGCTCCAGCCCGGGACAGGGAGGGTGAAAAACTGTTTTTT.

CDR3 loop: CASSLRFTSGVQNNEQFF. CDR3 nucleotide sequence: TGCGCCAGCAGCTTGCGCTTCACTAGCGGGGTACAAAACAATGAGCAGTTCTTC. This chain connects TRBV5-1 to TRBJ2-1; TRBD2 aligns across 10 bases. The CDR3 is 18 residues long. Germline V gene data show CDR1 as SGHRS and CDR2 as YFSETQ. With V trimmed by 1 base and J by 5 bases, 12 bases remained unmatched.

This clonotype was counted many times. This chain uses TRBV7-9 with TRBJ2-7; D is unclear. V was trimmed by 5 bases and J by 7 bases, leaving 12 bases between them. This CDR3 spans 12 amino acids. Germline loops: CDR1 SEHNR, CDR2 FQNEAQ (reference sequence). This chain's CDR3 is CASSRDGPEQYF. The DNA for the CDR3 is TGTGCCAGCAGCCGAGACGGGCCAGAGCAGTACTTC. The variable domain in full, with the rest retrieved from reference TRBV7-9 and TRBJ2-7, is DTGVSQNPRHKITKRGQNVTFRCDPISEHNRLYWYRQTLGQGPEFLTYFQNEAQLEKSRLLSDRFSAERPKGSFSTLEIQRTEQGDSAMYLCASSRDGPEQYFGPGTRLTVT.

This clonotype was picked up a small number of times. V is TRBV7-9 and J is TRBJ2-5; D may be TRBD2 (5 bases). Germline V gives CDR1 SEHNR, CDR2 FQNEAQ (reference sequence). Trimming removed 1 base at V and 4 bases at J, with 10 bases between. The length of the CDR3 is 14 residues. Here the CDR3 DNA reads TGTGCCAGCAGCTTAGTTCGGCGGGCAGAGACCCAGTACTTC. Its translation is CASSLVRRAETQYF.

The chain employs TRBV19 and TRBJ2-3; 11 bases line up with TRBD2. The germline gives CDR1 LNHDA, CDR2 SQIVND (reference sequence). The CDR3 extends over 14 amino acids. With V trimmed by 7 bases and J by 3 bases, 3 bases remained unmatched. CDR3 protein: CASKGLAETDTQYF. DNA of the CDR3: TGTGCCAGTAAGGGACTAGCGGAAACAGATACGCAGTATTTT.

This clonotype showed up just a few times. The chain carries TRBV11-3 and TRBJ2-1; D gene unclear. The CDR3 spans 13 residues. Germline V gene lookup returns CDR1 SGHNT and CDR2 YENEEA. Trimming left V 7 bases short and J 4 bases short, with 11 bases between. In DNA form, the CDR3 reads TGTGCCAGCACCGTAGTCGGGTACAATGAGCAGTTCTTC. Amino acids: CASTVVGYNEQFF.

The rearrangement links TRBV2 to TRBJ2-7; D unresolved. V was shortened by 4 bases and J by 3 bases, with 7 bases between the two germline ends. The length of the CDR3 is 12 residues. The germline V gene has CDR1 SNHLY and CDR2 FYNNEI. CDR3 residues: CASSGLIYEQYF. The CDR3 region has the DNA TGTGCCAGCAGTGGACTGATCTACGAGCAGTACTTC.

The table lists this clonotype with a count of one. V usage is TRBV5-1 and J usage is TRBJ2-7, with 12 bases lining up with TRBD2. CDR1 SGHRS and CDR2 YFSETQ come from the germline V gene. V dropped 4 bases and J dropped 5; count of bases not matched to a gene: 7. The CDR3 totals 15 residues. The CDR3 spells CASSGRTSGAHEQYF. The CDR3 DNA follows: TGCGCCAGCAGCGGGCGGACTAGCGGGGCCCACGAGCAGTACTTC.

The sample holds a few counts of this clonotype. The V call is TRBV5-4, the J call TRBJ1-4; TRBD1 matches 7 bases. The germline gives CDR1 SGHNT, CDR2 YYREEE (reference sequence). CDR3 size: 15 residues. With 3 bases clipped from V and 3 bases from J, the junction kept 5 bases outside the gene matches. The CDR3 nucleotides are TGTGCCAGCAGCTCCGGGACAGCGCCTAATGAAAAACTGTTTTTT. This gives the protein CASSSGTAPNEKLFF.

This clonotype was seen repeatedly, ten times or more. This chain connects TRBV30 to TRBJ1-6; D not certain. Germline lookup yields CDR1 GTSNPN and CDR2 SVGIG (reference sequence). This CDR3 region has 13 residues. The ends were cut back, 1 base at V and 10 bases at J, with 11 bases in the middle. The DNA of the CDR3 is TGTGCCTGGAGTGCCGCCCTTCGGTCACCCCTCCACTTT. Translated, it gives CAWSAALRSPLHF.